This T cell receptor (beta chain) was retrieved from a study of CD8+ T cells in alopecia areata. General study results and limits: Normal scalp showed lower clonality than lesional scalp, especially alopecia totalis/universalis. Shared TCR sequences were less clear between patients than in mice, possibly partly from HLA diversity.

TCR sequencing used cDNA made by reverse transcription of extracted RNA. Here immunoSEQ multiplex PCR was the method, and the copy in TCRdb shows in-frame clones only, minus some. This repertoire shows 95,000 to 120,000 clones, around 59% found once; its top ten account for 20% to 25%. About this clone itself: The target antigen is unknown.

Sequencing was done on a sample of CD8+ T cells sorted from blood. This TCR was sampled from a human donor in good health.

In DNA form, the CDR3 reads TGTGCCAGCAGCTCGTTGGATACGCAGTATTTT. Its translation: CASSSLDTQYF. This chain joins TRBV28 and TRBJ2-3; D is uncertain. CDR1 MDHEN and CDR2 SYDVKM come from the germline V gene. The ends were cut back, 6 bases at V and 6 bases at J, with 7 bases in the middle. CDR3 size: 11 residues.